Listed here is a single T cell receptor (beta chain). Participants had their cohort set by participant-reported clinical history. The sample is drawn from a study of blood T cell repertoires in COVID-19. Study context: The cDNA or gDNA used as material had been derived from T cells, B-cell-depleted T cells, or PBMCs.

Data came from immunoSEQ multiplex PCR; TCRdb stores just in-frame clones and leaves some out. The data show around 500,000 clones, approximately 87% seen once. Unmatched junction bases numbered 5, after V lost 6 bases and J lost 3 bases. The germline V gene encodes CDR1 LNHDA and CDR2 SQIVND (reference sequence). CDR3 length equals 15 residues. This receptor was obtained from a woman aged 40 to 50 who had recovered from COVID-19. The sequenced sample consisted of PBMCs or T cells enriched from blood (not recorded which). The J gene is TRBJ2-3, the V gene TRBV19, with 11 bases that match TRBD2. CDR3 sequence: CASRTTSGRTDTQYF. CDR3 nucleotide sequence: TGTGCCAGTAGGACAACTAGCGGGAGAACAGATACGCAGTATTTT.